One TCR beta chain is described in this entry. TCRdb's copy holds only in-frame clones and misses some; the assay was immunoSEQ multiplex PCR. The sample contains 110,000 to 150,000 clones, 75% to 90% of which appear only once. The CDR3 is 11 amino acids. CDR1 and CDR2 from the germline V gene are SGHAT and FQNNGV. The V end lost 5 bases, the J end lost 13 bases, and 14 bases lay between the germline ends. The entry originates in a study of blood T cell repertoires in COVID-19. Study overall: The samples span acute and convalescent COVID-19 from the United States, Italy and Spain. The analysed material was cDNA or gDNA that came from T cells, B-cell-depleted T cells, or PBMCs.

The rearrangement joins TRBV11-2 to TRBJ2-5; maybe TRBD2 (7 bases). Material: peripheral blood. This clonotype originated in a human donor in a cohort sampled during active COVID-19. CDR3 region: CASSQRGASYF. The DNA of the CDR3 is TGTGCCAGCAGCCAACGGGGGGCCTCGTACTTC.